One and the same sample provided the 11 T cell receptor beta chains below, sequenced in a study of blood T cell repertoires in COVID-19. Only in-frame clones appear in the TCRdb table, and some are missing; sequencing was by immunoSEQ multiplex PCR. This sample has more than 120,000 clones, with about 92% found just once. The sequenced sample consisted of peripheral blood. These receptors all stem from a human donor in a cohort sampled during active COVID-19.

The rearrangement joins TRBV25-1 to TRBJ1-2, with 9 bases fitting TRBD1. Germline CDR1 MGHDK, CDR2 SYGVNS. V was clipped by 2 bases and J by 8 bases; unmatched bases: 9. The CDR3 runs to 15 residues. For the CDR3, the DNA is TGTGCCAGCAGTGAACTAGAACAGGGGGCTCGGGGCTACACCTTC. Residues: CASSELEQGARGYTF.

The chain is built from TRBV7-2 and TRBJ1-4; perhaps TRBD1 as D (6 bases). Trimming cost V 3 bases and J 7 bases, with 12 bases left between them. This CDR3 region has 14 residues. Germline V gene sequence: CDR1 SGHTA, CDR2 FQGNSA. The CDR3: CASSFRGGTEKLFF. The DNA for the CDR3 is TGTGCCAGCAGCTTCCGAGGGGGAACTGAAAAACTGTTTTTT.

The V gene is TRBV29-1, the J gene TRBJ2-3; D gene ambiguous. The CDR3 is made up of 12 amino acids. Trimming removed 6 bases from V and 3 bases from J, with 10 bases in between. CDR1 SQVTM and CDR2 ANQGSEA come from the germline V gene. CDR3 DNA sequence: TGCAGCGTAATAGTATCAACAGATACGCAGTATTTT. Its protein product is CSVIVSTDTQYF.

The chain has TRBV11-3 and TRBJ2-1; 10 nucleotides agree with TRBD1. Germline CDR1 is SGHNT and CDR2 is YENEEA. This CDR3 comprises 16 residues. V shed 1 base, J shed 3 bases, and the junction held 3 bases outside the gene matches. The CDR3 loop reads CASSLGGQGGYNEQFF. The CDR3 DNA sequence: TGTGCCAGCAGCTTAGGAGGACAGGGGGGCTACAATGAGCAGTTCTTC.

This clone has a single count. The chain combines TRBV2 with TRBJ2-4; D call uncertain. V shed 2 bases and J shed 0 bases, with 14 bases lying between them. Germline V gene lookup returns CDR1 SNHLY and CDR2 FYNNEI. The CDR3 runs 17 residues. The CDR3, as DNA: TGTGCCAGCAGTGAAATCGGCGGAAGACTAGCCAAAAACATTCAGTACTTC. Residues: CASSEIGGRLAKNIQYF.

The CDR3 reads CASSIVRDYDNEQFF. The CDR3 DNA sequence: TGTGCCAGTAGTATAGTCCGGGACTACGACAATGAGCAGTTCTTC. This sequence joins TRBV19 and TRBJ2-1; 7 nucleotides line up with TRBD2. This CDR3 is built from 15 residues. J lost 5 bases, V lost 1 base, and 5 bases had no gene match. Germline V gene sequence: CDR1 LNHDA, CDR2 SQIVND (reference sequence).

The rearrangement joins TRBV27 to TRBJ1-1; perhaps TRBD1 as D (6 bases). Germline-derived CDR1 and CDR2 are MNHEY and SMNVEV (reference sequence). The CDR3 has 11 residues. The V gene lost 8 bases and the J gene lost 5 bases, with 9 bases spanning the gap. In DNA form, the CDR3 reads TGTGCCAGCCTTAGGGGGACTGAAGCTTTCTTT. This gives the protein CASLRGTEAFF.

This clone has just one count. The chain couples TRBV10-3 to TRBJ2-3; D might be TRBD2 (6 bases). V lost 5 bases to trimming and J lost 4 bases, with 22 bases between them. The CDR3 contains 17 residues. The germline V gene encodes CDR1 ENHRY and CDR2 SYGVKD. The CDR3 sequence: CAISPGPPTSGADTQYF. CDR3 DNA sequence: TGTGCCATCAGTCCGGGACCGCCCACGTCGGGGGCAGATACGCAGTATTTT.

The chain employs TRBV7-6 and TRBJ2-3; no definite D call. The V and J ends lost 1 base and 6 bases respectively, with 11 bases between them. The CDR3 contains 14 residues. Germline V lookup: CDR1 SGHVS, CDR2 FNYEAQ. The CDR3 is CASSLDLPVDTQYF. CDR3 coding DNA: TGTGCCAGCAGCTTAGATCTCCCAGTCGATACGCAGTATTTT. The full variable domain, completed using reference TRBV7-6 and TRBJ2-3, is GAGVSQSPRYKVTKRGQDVALRCDPISGHVSLYWYRQALGQGPEFLTYFNYEAQQDKSGLPNDRFSAERPEGSISTLTIQRTEQRDSAMYRCASSLDLPVDTQYFGPGTRLTVL.

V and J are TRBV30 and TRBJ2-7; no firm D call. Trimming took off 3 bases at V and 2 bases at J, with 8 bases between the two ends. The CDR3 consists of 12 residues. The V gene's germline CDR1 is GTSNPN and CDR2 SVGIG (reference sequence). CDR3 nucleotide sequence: TGTGCCTGGAGGAGGCAGACCTACGAGCAGTACTTC. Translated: CAWRRQTYEQYF.

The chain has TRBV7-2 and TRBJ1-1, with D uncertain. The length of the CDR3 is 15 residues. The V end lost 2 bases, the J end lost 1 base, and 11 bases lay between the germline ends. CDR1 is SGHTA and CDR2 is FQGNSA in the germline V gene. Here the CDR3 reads CASSLIPLGNTEAFF. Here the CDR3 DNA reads TGTGCCAGCAGCTTAATTCCTCTAGGGAACACTGAAGCTTTCTTT.